This TCR beta chain is drawn from a study of response to subunit inactivated influenza vaccine. This clonotype was seen a few times. CDR3 length: 15 residues. The V and J ends lost 3 bases and 0 bases respectively, with 12 bases between them. The germline gives CDR1 SGHVS, CDR2 FQNEAQ. Via MiXCR, TCRdb re-called the RT-PCR reads, giving one row per CDR3 protein. The data hold roughly 620,000 distinct CDR3 sequences, with 11% observed a single time. The same sample was also studied in work on T cells expressing NK-cell markers. According to that study: In generating TCR beta cDNA, 5'RACE template switching with UMIs was used. Each of over 5 donors carried dominant NKG2C+ clonotypes accounting for about 1.0-8% of CD8+ T cells.

The TCR was taken from a man aged 45-65 years who received an inactivated influenza vaccine. The rearrangement uses TRBV7-8 and TRBJ2-7; perhaps TRBD1 as D (5 bases). Sequencing used PBMCs from blood, obtained on the day of vaccination. For the CDR3, the DNA is TGTGCCAGCAGCTTTGCGACAGTCACCTCCTACGAGCAGTACTTC. Protein sequence: CASSFATVTSYEQYF.